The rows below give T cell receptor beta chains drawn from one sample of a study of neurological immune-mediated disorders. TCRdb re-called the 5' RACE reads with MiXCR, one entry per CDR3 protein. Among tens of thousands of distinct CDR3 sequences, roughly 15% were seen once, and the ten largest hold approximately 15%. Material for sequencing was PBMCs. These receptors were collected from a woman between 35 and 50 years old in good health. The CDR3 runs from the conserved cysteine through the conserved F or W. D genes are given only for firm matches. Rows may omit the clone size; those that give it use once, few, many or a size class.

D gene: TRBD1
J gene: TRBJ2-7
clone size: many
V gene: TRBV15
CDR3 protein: CATSKRDRAGEQYF
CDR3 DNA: TGTGCCACCAGCAAACGAGACAGGGCCGGAGAGCAGTACTTC

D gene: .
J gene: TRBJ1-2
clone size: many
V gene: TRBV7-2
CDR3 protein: CASSLESNYGYTF
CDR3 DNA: TGTGCCAGCAGCTTAGAATCTAACTATGGCTACACCTTC

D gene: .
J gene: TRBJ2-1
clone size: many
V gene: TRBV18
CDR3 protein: CASSPPSQGEQFF
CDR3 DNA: TGTGCCAGCTCACCACCTTCACAGGGAGAGCAGTTCTTC

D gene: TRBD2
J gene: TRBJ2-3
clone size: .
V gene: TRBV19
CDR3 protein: CASSIGAGVTDTQYF
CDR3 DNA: TGTGCCAGTAGTATCGGAGCGGGGGTTACAGATACGCAGTATTTT

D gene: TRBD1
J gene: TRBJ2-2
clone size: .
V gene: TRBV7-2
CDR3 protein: CASSQGDRGSTGELFF
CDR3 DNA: TGTGCCAGCAGCCAAGGGGACAGGGGGAGCACCGGGGAGCTGTTTTTT

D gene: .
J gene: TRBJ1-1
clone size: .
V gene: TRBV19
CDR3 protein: CASSQLRVRSNTEAFF
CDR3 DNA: TGTGCCAGTAGTCAGTTGAGGGTCAGGTCGAACACTGAAGCTTTCTTT

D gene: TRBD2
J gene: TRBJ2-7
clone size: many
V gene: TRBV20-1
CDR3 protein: CSATGGSGVLSYEQYF
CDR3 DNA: TGCAGTGCTACGGGGGGTAGCGGGGTACTCTCCTACGAGCAGTACTTC

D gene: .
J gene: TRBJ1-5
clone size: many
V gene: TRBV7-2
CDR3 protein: CASSLWGVGSQPQHF
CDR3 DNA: TGTGCCAGCAGCTTATGGGGGGTGGGAAGTCAGCCCCAGCATTTT

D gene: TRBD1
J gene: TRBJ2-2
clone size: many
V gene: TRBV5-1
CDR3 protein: CASSHRDRGRGTGELFF
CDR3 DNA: TGCGCCAGCAGCCACAGAGACAGGGGGCGCGGTACCGGGGAGCTGTTTTTT

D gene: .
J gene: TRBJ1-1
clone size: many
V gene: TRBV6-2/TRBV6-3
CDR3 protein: CASSSEDNTEAFF
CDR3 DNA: TGTGCCAGCAGTTCAGAAGATAACACTGAAGCTTTCTTT

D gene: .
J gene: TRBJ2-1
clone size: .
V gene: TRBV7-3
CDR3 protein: CASSLGGFNEQFF
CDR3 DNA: TGTGCCAGCAGCCTCGGAGGGTTCAATGAGCAGTTCTTC

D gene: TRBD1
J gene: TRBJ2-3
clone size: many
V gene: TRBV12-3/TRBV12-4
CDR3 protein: CASRGQRFPQYF
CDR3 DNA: TGTGCCAGCAGGGGACAGCGGTTTCCGCAGTATTTT

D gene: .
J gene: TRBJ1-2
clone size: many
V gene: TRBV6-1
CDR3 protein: CASSEAMDPGYGYTF
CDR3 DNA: TGTGCCAGCAGTGAAGCGATGGACCCAGGGTATGGCTACACCTTC

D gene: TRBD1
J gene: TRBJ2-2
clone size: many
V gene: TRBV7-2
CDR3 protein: CASSKWDSNTGELFF
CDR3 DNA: TGTGCCAGCAGCAAATGGGACAGCAACACCGGGGAGCTGTTTTTT

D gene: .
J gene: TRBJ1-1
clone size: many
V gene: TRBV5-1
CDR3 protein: CASSLDTNTEAFF
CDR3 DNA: TGCGCCAGCAGCTTAGACACGAACACTGAAGCTTTCTTT

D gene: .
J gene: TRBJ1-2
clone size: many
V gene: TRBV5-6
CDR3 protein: CASSLVFGYGYTF
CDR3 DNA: TGTGCCAGCAGCTTGGTTTTCGGGTATGGCTACACCTTC

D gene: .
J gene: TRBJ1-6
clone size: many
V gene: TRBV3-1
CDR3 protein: CASSQGRSPLHF
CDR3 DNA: TGTGCCAGCAGCCAAGGGCGTTCACCCCTCCACTTT

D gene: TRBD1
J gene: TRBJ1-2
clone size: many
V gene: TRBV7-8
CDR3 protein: CASSRQTGTQSYTF
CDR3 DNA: TGTGCCAGCAGCCGACAGACAGGGACTCAGAGCTACACCTTC

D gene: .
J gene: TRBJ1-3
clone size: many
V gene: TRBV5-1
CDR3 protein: CASSPAAVSGNTIYF
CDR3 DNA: TGCGCCAGCAGCCCAGCGGCGGTCTCTGGAAACACCATATATTTT

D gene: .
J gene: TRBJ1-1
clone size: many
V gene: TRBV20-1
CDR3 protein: CSVGLSNTEAFF
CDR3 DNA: TGCAGTGTGGGGCTATCGAACACTGAAGCTTTCTTT